Following are 6 T cell receptor beta chains from one sample sequenced in a study of vaccination and CD4 T cells after COVID-19. Sequencing of cultured CD4+ T cell DNA used the Oncomine TCR Beta short-read assay. TCRdb ran MiXCR on the PCR reads and lists one entry per CDR3 protein. Of 11,000 or so distinct CDR3 sequences listed, roughly 58% were seen once; the top ten hold 10% to 15%. Treatment reported: approximately 9-day PBMC culture with coronavirus spike peptide pools or control peptides (ViraFEST assay). No antigen is known for these receptors. The sequencing sample was made of CD4+ T cells from blood, cultured in vitro. All receptors come from a human donor who had recovered from COVID-19.

This clonotype was detected only a few times. This chain links TRBV20-1 with TRBJ2-7; D call uncertain. The CDR3 has 10 amino acids. Germline CDR1 reads DFQATT; CDR2 reads SNEGSKA (reference sequence). V was clipped by 0 bases and J by 11 bases, with 8 bases between them. CDR3 bases: TGCAGTGCTAGAGAGGAAAAGGAGTACTTC. Residues: CSAREEKEYF.

This chain joins TRBV11-2 and TRBJ2-1, with 9 bases fitting TRBD2. With V trimmed by 1 base and J by 8 bases, 9 bases remained unmatched. Germline lookup yields CDR1 SGHAT and CDR2 FQNNGV. The CDR3 is 16 residues long. Here the CDR3 reads CASSLARTSEGYEQFF. DNA for the CDR3: TGTGCCAGCAGCTTAGCCCGGACTAGCGAAGGTTATGAGCAGTTCTTC.

This clonotype has a handful of counts. The genes are TRBV2 and TRBJ2-2; 9 bases align to TRBD2. This CDR3 has 14 residues. Germline CDR1 is SNHLY and CDR2 is FYNNEI. With V trimmed by 7 bases and J by 6 bases, 6 bases remained unmatched. CDR3 loop: CASTLEREAGELFF. The CDR3 region has the DNA TGTGCCAGCACCCTTGAGCGGGAGGCCGGGGAGCTGTTTTTT.

This chain's CDR3 is CASSFGQLMNTEAFF. The CDR3, as DNA: TGTGCCAGCAGTTTTGGCCAGCTGATGAACACTGAAGCTTTCTTT. The chain combines TRBV6-5 with TRBJ1-1; D remains ambiguous. This CDR3 spans 15 amino acids. The germline V and J ends were trimmed by 4 bases and 0 bases, with 12 bases remaining between them. The V gene's germline CDR1 is MNHEY and CDR2 SVGAGI.

The V call is TRBV20-1, the J call TRBJ2-3; no reliable D call. Per germline, CDR1 DFQATT and CDR2 SNEGSKA (reference sequence). With 6 bases removed from V and 2 bases from J, the gap between germline ends came to 18 bases. The CDR3 totals 15 residues. CDR3 amino acids: CSARLDNQFTDTQYF. Here the CDR3 DNA reads TGCAGTGCGAGGCTCGACAACCAGTTCACAGATACGCAGTATTTT.

This clonotype was seen more than once but under ten times. CDR3 nucleotides: TGTGCCAGCAGTCGCAGCCGGGGCACTGAGACCCAGTACTTC. Residues: CASSRSRGTETQYF. This chain links TRBV12-3 or TRBV12-4 with TRBJ2-5; D might be TRBD1 or TRBD2, each matching 5 bases. This CDR3 region has 14 residues. Trimming removed 5 bases at V and 5 bases at J, with 15 bases between.